These T cell receptor beta chains were read from a single sample in a study of blood T cells in healthy people across ages. From the 5' RACE reads, TCRdb called clonotypes with MiXCR, one entry per CDR3 protein. The repertoire holds some 1 million distinct CDR3 sequences, with 40% to 50% as singletons. The sequencing sample was made of blood. The source of these receptors is a woman aged 55-70 years in good health. Both conserved end residues are part of each CDR3. A D gene is named only where the DNA matches it firmly. Clone size is stated in some rows and not others, as once, few, many or a class when expanded.

v_call,d_call,j_call,clone_size,cdr3_aa,cdr3_nt
TRBV20-1,TRBD1,TRBJ1-5,few,CSARVEYGTGENQPQHF,TGCAGTGCTAGAGTTGAATATGGGACAGGGGAAAATCAGCCCCAGCATTTT
TRBV25-1,TRBD1,TRBJ1-1,few,CASSDRVDRGIGTEAFF,TGTGCCAGCAGTGATCGGGTGGACAGGGGGATCGGCACTGAAGCTTTCTTT
TRBV6-1,.,TRBJ2-7,.,CASMGAGSYEQYF,TGTGCCAGCATGGGGGCAGGCTCCTACGAGCAGTACTTC
TRBV18,TRBD1,TRBJ2-7,.,CASSPGNRGPSSYEQYF,TGTGCCAGCTCACCAGGAAACAGGGGGCCAAGCTCCTACGAGCAGTACTTC
TRBV6-5,TRBD1,TRBJ1-1,once,CASSYSGGGEAFF,TGTGCCAGCAGTTACTCAGGGGGCGGTGAAGCTTTCTTT
TRBV7-9,TRBD1,TRBJ2-4,once,CASSPGTGLNIQYF,TGTGCCAGCAGCCCAGGGACAGGACTAAACATTCAGTACTTC
TRBV12-3/TRBV12-4,.,TRBJ2-2,.,CVSSLGVHTGELFF,TGTGTCAGCAGTTTGGGGGTACACACCGGGGAGCTGTTTTTT
TRBV6-5,.,TRBJ2-1,.,CATSGTPVDEQFF,TGTGCCACCTCCGGGACCCCGGTGGATGAGCAGTTCTTC
TRBV5-1,.,TRBJ2-7,few,CASSHTNYEQYF,TGCGCCAGCAGCCACACTAACTACGAGCAGTACTTC
TRBV20-1,TRBD2,TRBJ2-5,.,CSASSSSGRGQETQYF,TGCAGTGCTAGTTCATCTAGCGGGAGGGGGCAAGAGACCCAGTACTTC
TRBV7-9,.,TRBJ1-1,.,CASSLDGSEAFF,TGTGCCAGCAGCTTAGATGGGTCTGAAGCTTTCTTT
TRBV5-5,TRBD1,TRBJ2-7,.,CASSLDRGGSYEQYF,TGTGCCAGCAGCTTGGACAGGGGCGGTTCCTACGAGCAGTACTTC
TRBV7-3,.,TRBJ2-2,.,CASSLNTGNTGELFF,TGTGCCAGCAGCTTAAATACGGGGAACACCGGGGAGCTGTTTTTT
TRBV7-9,TRBD2,TRBJ2-3,.,CASSFPIAGGEDTQYF,TGTGCCAGCAGCTTCCCTATAGCGGGAGGCGAAGATACGCAGTATTTT
TRBV2,.,TRBJ2-7,.,CASEGQYTYEQYF,TGTGCCAGCGAGGGACAATACACCTACGAGCAGTACTTC
TRBV5-1,TRBD1,TRBJ2-7,many,CASSLTGQVTTYEQYF,TGCGCCAGCAGCTTAACGGGACAGGTAACTACCTACGAGCAGTACTTC
TRBV12-3/TRBV12-4,.,TRBJ2-7,.,CVSSLGDEQYF,TGTGTCAGCAGTTTAGGGGACGAGCAGTACTTC
TRBV20-1,TRBD2,TRBJ2-1,.,CSAHLGGGLAGGWAYNEQFF,TGCAGTGCCCACCTGGGGGGAGGACTAGCGGGAGGCTGGGCCTACAATGAGCAGTTCTTC
TRBV15,.,TRBJ2-1,.,CATSRGTTGRYNEQFF,TGTGCCACCAGCAGAGGGACTACAGGCCGGTACAATGAGCAGTTCTTC
TRBV10-3,TRBD2,TRBJ2-1,.,CAISESVRLAGGPSNEQFF,TGTGCCATCAGTGAGTCAGTCCGGCTAGCGGGAGGTCCGAGTAATGAGCAGTTCTTC
TRBV9,.,TRBJ1-2,.,CASSFTPGGDGYTF,TGTGCCAGCAGCTTCACACCGGGGGGTGATGGCTACACCTTC
TRBV20-1,.,TRBJ2-5,.,CSARAGPGETQYF,TGCAGTGCTAGGGCCGGCCCTGGGGAGACCCAGTACTTC
TRBV25-1,.,TRBJ2-1,.,CASSEAGFDNEQFF,TGTGCCAGCAGTGAAGCAGGGTTCGACAATGAGCAGTTCTTC